Listed here are 10 T cell receptor beta chains from one sample, sequenced in a study of early T cells in non-severe SARS-CoV-2 infection (dated by TCRdb to about 2021). The library was obtained by 5' RACE. The sequencing machine was a NextSeq 500. In-frame beta chains were kept once TCRdb had trimmed the public reads at Q25 with fastp and called clones with MiXCR. Rows with a matching CDR3 protein are joined into one entry that keeps the most common DNA and genes. The sample data list fewer than 60,000 distinct CDR3 sequences, and approximately 4.1% of these were observed just once. The ten top clones hold 5% to 7.5% of the sample. The sequenced material came from whole blood. These receptors all stem from an adult who was a healthcare worker with PCR-confirmed SARS-CoV-2 infection or an uninfected control (not recorded which).

The table lists this clonotype with many counts. This chain joins TRBV25-1 and TRBJ2-5; 11 bases line up with TRBD2. CDR1 and CDR2 from the germline V gene are MGHDK and SYGVNS. The J segment lost 5 bases and the V segment lost 3 bases, leaving 2 bases of the junction unmatched. CDR3 length: 14 residues. The CDR3 nucleotides read TGTGCCAGCAGTGACCCTAGCGGGAGGGAGACCCAGTACTTC. The encoded protein is CASSDPSGRETQYF.

This chain's CDR3 is CASSIGRQAAGVRSPLHF. CDR3 sequence (DNA): TGTGCCAGTAGTATAGGCCGACAGGCGGCCGGAGTCAGATCACCCCTCCACTTT. The chain uses TRBV19 and TRBJ1-6, with a tentative D call TRBD1 (6 bases). Germline-derived CDR1 and CDR2 are LNHDA and SQIVND (reference sequence). V was shortened by 1 base and J by 10 bases, with 23 bases between the two germline ends. This CDR3 has 18 residues.

This clonotype was seen many times. The genes are TRBV20-1 and TRBJ2-7; D is uncertain. Germline V gene lookup returns CDR1 DFQATT and CDR2 SNEGSKA (reference sequence). The CDR3 is 13 residues long. Trimming removed 1 base at V and 3 bases at J, with 10 bases between. This CDR3 is CSARVKGSYEQYF. CDR3 nucleotides: TGCAGTGCTAGAGTAAAAGGTAGCTACGAGCAGTACTTC.

The genes are TRBV7-9 and TRBJ2-1; 11 bases are a match to TRBD2. The V segment lost 0 bases and the J segment 5 bases; nucleotides outside the gene matches: 6. The CDR3 loop spans 17 amino acids. CDR1 is SEHNR, CDR2 FQNEAQ, per germline (reference sequence). Here the CDR3 DNA reads TGTGCCAGCAGCTTAGCCCTAGCGGGAGGAGGGAACAATGAGCAGTTCTTC. The encoded protein is CASSLALAGGGNNEQFF.

This clonotype has a handful of counts. The V and J genes are TRBV27 and TRBJ1-4; D call uncertain. Germline CDR1 and CDR2: MNHEY and SMNVEV (reference sequence). CDR3 length: 16 amino acids. V lost 5 bases and J lost 4, with 17 bases in between. CDR3 sequence (DNA): TGTGCCAGCAGTATTCTCGGCGGGTTCGGTAATGAAAAACTGTTTTTT. This sequence encodes CASSILGGFGNEKLFF.

V gene TRBV28 combines with J gene TRBJ2-1; 8 bases map to TRBD2. The V segment lost 6 bases and the J segment 5 bases; nucleotides outside the gene matches: 9. The CDR3 runs 15 residues. CDR1 and CDR2 (germline): MDHEN, SYDVKM. This CDR3 reads CASSSPGTRDNEQFF. CDR3 in DNA: TGTGCCAGCAGCTCCCCCGGGACTAGGGACAATGAGCAGTTCTTC.

This clonotype showed up just a few times. The chain combines TRBV5-1 with TRBJ1-1; D ambiguous. The germline gives CDR1 SGHRS, CDR2 YFSETQ. V lost 0 bases and J 1 base, leaving 4 bases between the germline ends. This CDR3 is 13 amino acids long. CDR3 in DNA: TGCGCCAGCAGCTTGGAAACGAACACTGAAGCTTTCTTT. Translating it yields CASSLETNTEAFF.

The sample holds a few counts of this clonotype. The chain combines TRBV11-2 with TRBJ2-7; 8 bases map to TRBD2. The ends lost 2 bases at V and 2 bases at J; junction bases unmatched: 5. Per germline, CDR1 SGHAT and CDR2 FQNNGV. The CDR3 consists of 15 residues. CDR3 coding DNA: TGTGCCAGCAGCTTACAAGGACTAGCCGCCTACGAGCAGTACTTC. Translated, it gives CASSLQGLAAYEQYF. Filled out from reference TRBV11-2 and TRBJ2-7, the complete variable domain reads EAGVAQSPRYKIIEKRQSVAFWCNPISGHATLYWYQQILGQGPKLLIQFQNNGVVDDSQLPKDRFSAERLKGVDSTLKIQPAKLEDSAVYLCASSLQGLAAYEQYFGPGTRLTVT.

This clonotype was counted many times. The CDR3 DNA sequence: TGTGCCACTCAAACAGGGGTAGGCAATCAGCCCCAGCATTTT. Protein: CATQTGVGNQPQHF. This chain joins TRBV19 and TRBJ1-5; 7 bases agree with TRBD1. Germline CDR1 and CDR2: LNHDA and SQIVND (reference sequence). The CDR3 consists of 14 residues. The V and J ends lost 10 bases and 2 bases, in that order; junction bases with no gene match: 8.

In this sample, this clonotype turned up many times. The chain employs TRBV20-1 and TRBJ2-7, with TRBD2 matching over 10 bases. The J segment lost 4 bases and the V segment lost 0 bases, leaving 6 bases of the junction unmatched. The V gene's germline CDR1 is DFQATT and CDR2 SNEGSKA (reference sequence). This CDR3 is 15 amino acids long. CDR3 in DNA: TGCAGTGCTAGAGATGTAATAGCGGGAGGATACGAGCAGTACTTC. Protein sequence: CSARDVIAGGYEQYF.